This record looks at one T cell receptor beta chain sequence and its context. Its antigen is still unknown. This sample stems from a study of blood T cells in healthy people across ages. On the study more broadly: Per every two T cells, about one barcoded beta molecule was captured by template switching.

Then a second PCR, running roughly 7 to 11 cycles, was carried out with a sample-barcoded 5' primer and a J-beta primer mix. A 12-random-nucleotide template-switch adaptor tagged each cDNA molecule. TCRdb reprocessed the 5' RACE reads with MiXCR, giving one entry per CDR3 protein. The sample consists of hundreds of thousands of distinct CDR3 sequences, about 21% of them appearing once. No fewer than 6.5 million PBMCs went into each sample. Study conclusions and caveats: Compared with aged donors, long-lived donors showed fewer expanded clones, suggesting selection.

This CDR3 contains 15 residues. CDR1 and CDR2 (germline): SGHRS, YFSETQ. Trimming stripped 3 bases from V and 5 bases from J, with 18 bases between. The chain recombines TRBV5-1 with TRBJ2-7; D is possibly TRBD1 (6 bases). This sequence was found in a man between 65 and 80 years old in good health. The sample comprised blood. CDR3 nucleotide sequence: TGCGCCAGCAGCTCCCGGGACACGGAACAAAACGAGCAGTACTTC. This codes for CASSSRDTEQNEQYF.